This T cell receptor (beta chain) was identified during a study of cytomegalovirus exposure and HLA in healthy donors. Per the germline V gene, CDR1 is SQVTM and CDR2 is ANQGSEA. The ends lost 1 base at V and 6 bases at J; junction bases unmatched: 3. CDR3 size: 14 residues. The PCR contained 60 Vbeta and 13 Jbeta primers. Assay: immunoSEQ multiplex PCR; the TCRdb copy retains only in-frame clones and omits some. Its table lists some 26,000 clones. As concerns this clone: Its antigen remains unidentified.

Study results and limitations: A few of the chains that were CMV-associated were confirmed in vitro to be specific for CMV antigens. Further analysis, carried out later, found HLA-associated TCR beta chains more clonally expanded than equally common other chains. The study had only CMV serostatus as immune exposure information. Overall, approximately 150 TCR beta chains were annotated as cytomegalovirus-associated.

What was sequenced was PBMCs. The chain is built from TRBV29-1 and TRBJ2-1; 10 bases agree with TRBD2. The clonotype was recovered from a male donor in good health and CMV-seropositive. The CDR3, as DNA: TGCAGCGTTGAAGGGAGCGGGAGGGTCAATGAGCAGTTCTTC. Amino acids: CSVEGSGRVNEQFF.